These 2 T cell receptor beta chains came from one sample sequenced in a study of neurological immune-mediated disorders. TCRdb independently ran MiXCR on the 5' RACE reads; one entry per CDR3 protein. Of approximately 30,000 distinct CDR3 sequences in the sample, roughly 25% were seen once. What was sequenced was CD4+ T cells from blood. Receptors originate from a man aged 50-60 years with HTLV-1-associated myelopathy (HAM/TSP).

In its sample, this clonotype was seen many times. In DNA, the CDR3 is TGCGCCAGCAGCTTGGCCCCTAGCGGGAGTGGGGAGACCCAGTACTTC. This sequence encodes CASSLAPSGSGETQYF. This chain connects TRBV5-1 to TRBJ2-5, with 10 nucleotides matching TRBD2. CDR1 is SGHRS and CDR2 is YFSETQ in the germline V gene. The CDR3 runs 16 residues. The V segment lost 0 bases and the J segment 5 bases; nucleotides outside the gene matches: 7.

Ten or more counts support this clonotype. This chain connects TRBV6-6 to TRBJ2-1; no reliable D call. The CDR3 loop spans 12 amino acids. Germline CDR1 is MNHNY and CDR2 is SVGAGI (reference sequence). Between the trimmed V and J ends, which lost 3 bases and 3 bases, there was a span of 3 bases. The CDR3 region is CASSYRYNEQFF. CDR3 coding DNA: TGTGCCAGCAGTTATCGCTACAATGAGCAGTTCTTC.